The rows below give T cell receptor beta chains drawn from one sample of a study of shared T cell receptors in the human thymus. This table comes from immunoSEQ multiplex PCR, and its TCRdb copy is limited to in-frame clones, with some not included. Here the sample spans about 710,000 clones, around 87% being singletons. These records were also assigned to another study, of human thymus T cells.

Material for sequencing was thymocytes. All receptors come from a boy younger than two with a congenital heart defect. CDR3s include the opening cysteine and the closing phenylalanine or tryptophan. The D gene is left open where the match is weak. Clone size is shown for a subset of rows, as once, few, many or a class of expanded clone.

>TRBV6-4|TRBJ1-5|.|.
TGTGCCAGCATTCACAGGCATTCGGTGTGTAATCAGCCCCAGCATTTT
CASIHRHSVCNQPQHF
>TRBV7-2|TRBJ1-3|.|.
TGTGCCAGCAGCTTAGGCTCCATGGAGGATGGAAACACCATATATTTT
CASSLGSMEDGNTIYF
>TRBV5-6|TRBJ2-1|.|TRBD2
TGTGCCAGCAGCAAGGGACTAGCGGGAGAGTTGTCCTACAATGAGCAGTTCTTC
CASSKGLAGELSYNEQFF
>TRBV7-2|TRBJ2-3|.|TRBD2
TGTGCCAGCAGCTTTTCAACACTAGCGGGGGCAGATACGCAGTATTTT
CASSFSTLAGADTQYF
>TRBV5-4|TRBJ1-3|.|.
TGTGCCAGCAGCTTATACAGGAAAACCATATATTTT
CASSLYRKTIYF
>TRBV27|TRBJ2-7|once|.
TGTGCCAGCAGTTTATCCCTTCGCAACGGGACAGATAAAGTACAGCTAGCGATGGGGCAGTACTTC
CASSLSLRNGTDKVQLAMGQYF
>TRBV9|TRBJ1-3|.|.
TGTGCCAGCAGCGTAGGGGGCAGCCACATCTCTGGAAACACCATATATTTT
CASSVGGSHISGNTIYF
>TRBV19|TRBJ1-5|few|TRBD1
TGTGCCAGTAGTACGGGACAGGGCGGCGATAGCAATCAGCCCCAGCATTTT
CASSTGQGGDSNQPQHF
>TRBV19|TRBJ2-7|.|.
TGTGCCAGTAGTATAAGGCAGCAGAGACTACCAGACGAGCAGTACTTC
CASSIRQQRLPDEQYF
>TRBV11-2|TRBJ1-1|.|.
TGTGCCAGCGGACAGAACACTGAAGCTTTCTTT
CASGQNTEAFF
>TRBV6-1|TRBJ1-2|.|.
TGTGCCAGCAGTGAAGGGGGGGGACACCTTGGGTATGGCTACACCTTC
CASSEGGGHLGYGYTF
>TRBV11-2|TRBJ2-7|.|.
TGTGCCAGCATTCTAAGACCCGGGAACGAGCAGTACTTC
CASILRPGNEQYF
>TRBV5-1|TRBJ2-3|.|TRBD1
TGCGCCAGCAGTTTGCCCACGGGACAGCCCACAGATACGCAGTATTTT
CASSLPTGQPTDTQYF
>TRBV5-4|TRBJ2-7|.|TRBD2
TGTGCCAGCAGCTTGGTGTTGGGGGGGGGAACCTCCTACGAGCAGTACTTC
CASSLVLGGGTSYEQYF
>TRBV11-2|TRBJ2-7|.|TRBD1
TGTGCCAGCACCGAGGGGACAGGGCTTTGGTTCGAGCAGTACTTC
CASTEGTGLWFEQYF
>TRBV27|TRBJ1-5|.|TRBD1
TGTGCCAGCAGGGAAGTAGGGGGCTGGAATAGCAATCAGCCCCAGCATTTT
CASREVGGWNSNQPQHF
>TRBV28|TRBJ2-5|.|TRBD2
TGTGCCAGCAGTTGGACTAGCCAAGAGACCCAGTACTTC
CASSWTSQETQYF
>TRBV5-6|TRBJ1-6|.|.
TGTGCCAGCAGCTTGGCAGGGGTTAATTCCCCCCTCCACTTT
CASSLAGVNSPLHF
>TRBV18|TRBJ2-5|.|.
TGTGCCAGCTCACCATTGGGGCAGAAAAAAGAGACCCAGTACTTC
CASSPLGQKKETQYF
>TRBV6-5|TRBJ2-7|.|TRBD1
TGTGCCAGCAGTTACGGACAGGGGGCATACGAGCAGTACTTC
CASSYGQGAYEQYF
>TRBV25-1|TRBJ1-2|.|TRBD1
TGTGCCAGCAGTGACCCGGGACAGGTATTTGGCTACACCTTC
CASSDPGQVFGYTF
>TRBV4-1|TRBJ2-7|few|TRBD2
TGCGCCAGCAGCCAGAACTCTAGCGGGGGGGCGGAGGAGCAGTACTTC
CASSQNSSGGAEEQYF
>TRBV6-1|TRBJ1-5|.|.
TGTGCCAGCAGGGATGGAGTTTATCAGCCCCAGCATTTT
CASRDGVYQPQHF
>TRBV29-1|TRBJ1-6|once|TRBD1
TGCAGCGTTGCGATTATGGACAGGGACTCACCCCTCCACTTT
CSVAIMDRDSPLHF
>TRBV28|TRBJ2-1|.|TRBD1
TGTGCCAGCAGAGGGACAGGGAAGGTCAATGAGCAGTTCTTC
CASRGTGKVNEQFF
>TRBV4-3|TRBJ2-2|.|.
TGCGCCAGCAGCCAAGAGTCAAGGGGAAGGAACACCGGGGAGCTGTTTTTT
CASSQESRGRNTGELFF
>TRBV11-3|TRBJ2-1|once|TRBD2
TGTGCCAGCAGCGAGGGACTAGCGGGAGGTTTTAGGGAGGATGAGCAGTTCTTC
CASSEGLAGGFREDEQFF
>TRBV5-1|TRBJ1-4|.|.
TGCGCCAGCAGCTTGGGACAGGCGGCCTTAGCAACTAATGAAAAACTGTTTTTT
CASSLGQAALATNEKLFF
>TRBV5-6|TRBJ1-1|.|TRBD1
TGTGCCAGCAGCCATCGACAGGGCACGAAAACTGAAGCTTTCTTT
CASSHRQGTKTEAFF
>TRBV29-1|TRBJ2-7|.|TRBD1
TGCAGCGTTGAAGAAATGGCAGGGGGAATCTACGAGCAGTACTTC
CSVEEMAGGIYEQYF
>TRBV7-2|TRBJ2-3|.|.
TGTGCCAGCAACCCCCAGGGCAGCCAAACAGATACGCAGTATTTT
CASNPQGSQTDTQYF
>TRBV19|TRBJ2-1|.|TRBD2
TGTGCCAGTAGTATAACTAGCGGGACAATGAGCACCCTTTTCTTC
CASSITSGTMSTLFF
>TRBV4-1|TRBJ2-7|few|TRBD1
TGCGCCAGCAGCCAACCAGAGTCGGGACAGACCCTCTACGAGCAGTACTTC
CASSQPESGQTLYEQYF
>TRBV2|TRBJ1-1|once|TRBD1
TGTGCCAGCAGGGCCAGGGGGGCGAACACTGAAGCTTTCTTT
CASRARGANTEAFF
>TRBV28|TRBJ2-3|.|TRBD2
TGTGCCAGCAGCCCCGGGGAGGGCGGCACAGATACGCAGTATTTT
CASSPGEGGTDTQYF
>TRBV6-5|TRBJ1-4|.|TRBD1
TGTGCCAGCAGTGCAGGGGGCCTGAATGAAAAACTGTTTTTT
CASSAGGLNEKLFF
>TRBV21-1|TRBJ2-1|few|.
TGTGCCAGCAGCCCCCGGACTAGCGCGACAGGCAATGAGCAGTTCTTC
CASSPRTSATGNEQFF
>TRBV27|TRBJ2-3|.|.
TGTGCCAGCAGTTCACAGGGTACCACAGATACGCAGTATTTT
CASSSQGTTDTQYF